Listed below are T cell receptor beta chains from one sample, sequenced in a study of blood T cell repertoires in COVID-19. Assay: immunoSEQ multiplex PCR; the TCRdb copy retains only in-frame clones and omits some. Of hundreds of thousands of clones in the sample, 80% were seen once. Material: PBMCs or T cells enriched from blood (not recorded which). These receptor sequences come from a man aged 30 to 39 with acute COVID-19. Both conserved end residues are part of each CDR3. The order of the fields is D gene, V gene, J gene, CDR3 protein. A D gene is named only where the DNA matches it firmly.

TRBD2	TRBV7-2	TRBJ2-1	CASSRRPLAGVSSYNEQFF
TRBD2	TRBV5-4	TRBJ2-2	CASSSSGGVEIGELFF
TRBD1	TRBV10-2	TRBJ1-2	CASRDGQGNYGYTF
-	TRBV6-5	TRBJ1-2	CASRPMTGTPYGYTF
TRBD2	TRBV7-2	TRBJ2-5	CASSLEGTSMRTQYF
-	TRBV9	TRBJ2-7	CASSVTPTGSYEQYF
-	TRBV21-1	TRBJ1-4	CASSKGVQLGRKLFF
TRBD2	TRBV10-1	TRBJ2-1	CASSEERGYEQFF
-	TRBV5-1	TRBJ2-7	CASSLDLSYEQYF
TRBD1	TRBV2	TRBJ2-5	CASRGTGRVQETQYF
-	TRBV19	TRBJ2-2	CASSIGTSSTGELFF
TRBD1	TRBV5-5	TRBJ2-7	CASSSGTGAHEQYF
TRBD2	TRBV7-3	TRBJ2-4	CASPLAGGVAKNIQYF
-	TRBV6-4	TRBJ2-3	CASSDRGSTDTQYF
-	TRBV2	TRBJ1-2	CASSELAFGTF
TRBD1	TRBV30	TRBJ1-4	CAWSVTGAGEKLFF
-	TRBV11-2	TRBJ1-2	CASSLGGPNYGYTF
-	TRBV15	TRBJ1-2	CATSRDTIIDGYTF
TRBD1	TRBV23-1	TRBJ1-6	CASSQNHRGLSPLHF
TRBD1	TRBV7-9	TRBJ2-1	CASQSGTDHNEQFF
-	TRBV15	TRBJ2-1	CATSRAVNEQFF
TRBD1	TRBV9	TRBJ2-7	CASSGRDRGSGEQYF
-	TRBV6-5	TRBJ1-4	CASSTRGKPNEKLFF
TRBD1	TRBV7-9	TRBJ1-2	CASRGTGGRYGYTF
-	TRBV5-1	TRBJ2-7	CASTPAGGAGSIEQYF
TRBD2	TRBV18	TRBJ2-3	CASSPPAGGGSDTQYF
-	TRBV27	TRBJ1-2	CASSLSGYGYTF
TRBD1	TRBV7-9	TRBJ1-2	CASGTGGNYGYTF
-	TRBV2	TRBJ2-7	CASRESPGLGSYEQYF
-	TRBV2	TRBJ1-2	CASSEALAGTYGYTF
-	TRBV20-1	TRBJ2-1	CSAGQYNEQFF
-	TRBV6-5	TRBJ2-4	CASSPAGRLVDIQYF
TRBD1	TRBV7-2	TRBJ1-2	CASSLGRIPGQSYGYTF
TRBD2	TRBV11-2	TRBJ2-3	CASSPIAGGDTQYF
-	TRBV5-1	TRBJ2-7	CASSFERHSSYEQYF
TRBD1	TRBV11-3	TRBJ1-6	CASAAGTVNSPLHF
-	TRBV5-1	TRBJ2-7	CASSWDQGNEQYF
-	TRBV11-2	TRBJ1-6	CASSRDSTYYNSPLHF
-	TRBV11-2	TRBJ2-7	CASSLAAASSYEQYF
TRBD2	TRBV7-9	TRBJ2-2	CASSLAGGHTGELFF
-	TRBV7-6	TRBJ2-5	CASSSGGETQYF
TRBD2	TRBV10-3	TRBJ2-1	CATLAGEGNEQFF
-	TRBV7-9	TRBJ1-5	CASSLAQQAQHF
-	TRBV9	TRBJ1-2	CASSLADFNYGYTF
-	TRBV27	TRBJ1-4	CASSLIWGGYEKLFF
-	TRBV7-6	TRBJ1-6	CASSPEVGGWDSPLHF
-	TRBV12-5	TRBJ1-5	CASGLPRRGGVKQPQHF
-	TRBV27	TRBJ1-6	CASSFDSLNNSPLHF
TRBD2	TRBV5-5	TRBJ2-5	CASSLGIRGEETQYF
-	TRBV10-3	TRBJ1-2	CAISRDGARDGYTF
-	TRBV5-6	TRBJ2-2	CASSLVGEPGTGELFF
TRBD1	TRBV9	TRBJ1-2	CASSGSGTGVSGYTF
-	TRBV28	TRBJ1-2	CASSLLGIQGYTF
TRBD2	TRBV7-9	TRBJ2-1	CASSFRTSGGNNEQFF
TRBD1	TRBV7-3	TRBJ2-2	CASSQTGGGTGELFF
TRBD2	TRBV5-1	TRBJ2-1	CASSAGTSGGAVYNEQFF
-	TRBV30	TRBJ1-3	CAYLLKGGAGNTIYF
TRBD2	TRBV7-2	TRBJ2-7	CASRLGPGGGEQYF
TRBD2	TRBV29-1	TRBJ2-7	CSVEIGASGSYEQYF